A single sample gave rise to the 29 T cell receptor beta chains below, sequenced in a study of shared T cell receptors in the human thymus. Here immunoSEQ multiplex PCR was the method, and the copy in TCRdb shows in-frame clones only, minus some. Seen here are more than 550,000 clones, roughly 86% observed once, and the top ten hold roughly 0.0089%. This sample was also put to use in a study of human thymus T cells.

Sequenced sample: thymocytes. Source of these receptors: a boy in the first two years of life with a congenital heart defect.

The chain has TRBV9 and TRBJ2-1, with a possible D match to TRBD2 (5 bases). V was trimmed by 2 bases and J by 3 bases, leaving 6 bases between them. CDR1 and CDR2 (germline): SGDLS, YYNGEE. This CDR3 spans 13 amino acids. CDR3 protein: CASSVRGYNEQFF. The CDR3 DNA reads TGTGCCAGCAGCGTCCGGGGCTACAATGAGCAGTTCTTC. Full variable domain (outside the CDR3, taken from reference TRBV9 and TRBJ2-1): DSGVTQTPKHLITATGQRVTLRCSPRSGDLSVYWYQQSLDQGLQFLIQYYNGEERAKGNILERFSAQQFPDLHSELNLSSLELGDSALYFCASSVRGYNEQFFGPGTRLTVL.

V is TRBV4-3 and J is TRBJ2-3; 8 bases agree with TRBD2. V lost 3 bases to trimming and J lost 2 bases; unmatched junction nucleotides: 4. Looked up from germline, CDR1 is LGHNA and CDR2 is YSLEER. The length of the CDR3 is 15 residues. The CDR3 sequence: CASSHLAGPTDTQYF. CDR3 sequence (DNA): TGCGCCAGCAGCCACCTAGCGGGCCCCACAGATACGCAGTATTTT.

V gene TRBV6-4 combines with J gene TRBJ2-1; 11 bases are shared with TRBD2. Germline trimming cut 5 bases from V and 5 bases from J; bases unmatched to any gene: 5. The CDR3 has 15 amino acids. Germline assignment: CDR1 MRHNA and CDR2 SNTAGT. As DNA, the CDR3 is TGTGCCAGCAGTTTGGGACTAGCGGAGCACAATGAGCAGTTCTTC. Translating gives CASSLGLAEHNEQFF.

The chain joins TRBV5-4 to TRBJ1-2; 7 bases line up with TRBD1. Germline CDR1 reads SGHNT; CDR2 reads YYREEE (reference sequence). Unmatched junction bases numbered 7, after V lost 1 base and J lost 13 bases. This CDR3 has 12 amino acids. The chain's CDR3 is CASSLSLQGLTF. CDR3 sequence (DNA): TGTGCCAGCAGCTTGTCCCTACAGGGGCTCACCTTC.

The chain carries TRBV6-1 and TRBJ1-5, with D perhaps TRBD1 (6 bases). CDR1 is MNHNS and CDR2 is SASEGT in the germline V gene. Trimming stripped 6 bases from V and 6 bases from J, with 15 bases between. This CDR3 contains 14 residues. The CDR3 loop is CASRGRGSGQPQHF. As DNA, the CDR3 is TGTGCCAGCAGGGGCAGGGGAAGTGGTCAGCCCCAGCATTTT.

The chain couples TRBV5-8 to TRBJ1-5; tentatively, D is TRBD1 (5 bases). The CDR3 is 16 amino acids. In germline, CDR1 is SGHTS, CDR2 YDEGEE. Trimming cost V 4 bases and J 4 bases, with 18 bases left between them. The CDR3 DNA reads TGTGCCAGCAGCGTTGCACCTCAGGGCTGGAATCAGCCCCAGCATTTT. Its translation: CASSVAPQGWNQPQHF.

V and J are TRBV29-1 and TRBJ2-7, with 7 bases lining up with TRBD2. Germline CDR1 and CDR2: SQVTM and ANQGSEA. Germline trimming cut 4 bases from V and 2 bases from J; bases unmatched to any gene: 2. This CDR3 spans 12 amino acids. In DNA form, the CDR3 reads TGCAGCGTTGCTAGCGGCCCCTACGAGCAGTACTTC. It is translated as CSVASGPYEQYF.

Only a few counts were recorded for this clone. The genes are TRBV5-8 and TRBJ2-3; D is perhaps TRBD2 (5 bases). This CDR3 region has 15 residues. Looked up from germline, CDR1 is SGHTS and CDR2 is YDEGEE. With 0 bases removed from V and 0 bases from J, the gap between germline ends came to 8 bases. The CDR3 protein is CASSLARDSTDTQYF. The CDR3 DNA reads TGTGCCAGCAGCTTGGCGAGGGATAGCACAGATACGCAGTATTTT. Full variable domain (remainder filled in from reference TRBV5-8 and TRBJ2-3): EAGVTQSPTHLIKTRGQQATLRCSPISGHTSVYWYQQALGLGLQFLLWYDEGEERNRGNFPPRFSGRQFPNYSSELNVNALELEDSALYLCASSLARDSTDTQYFGPGTRLTVL.

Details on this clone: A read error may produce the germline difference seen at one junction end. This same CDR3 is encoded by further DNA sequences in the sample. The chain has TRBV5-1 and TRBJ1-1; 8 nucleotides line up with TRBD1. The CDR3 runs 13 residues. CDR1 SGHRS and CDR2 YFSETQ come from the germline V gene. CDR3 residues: CASSFAGGVEAFF. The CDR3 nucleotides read TGCGCCAGCAGCTTCGCAGGGGGCGTTGAAGCTTTCTTC.

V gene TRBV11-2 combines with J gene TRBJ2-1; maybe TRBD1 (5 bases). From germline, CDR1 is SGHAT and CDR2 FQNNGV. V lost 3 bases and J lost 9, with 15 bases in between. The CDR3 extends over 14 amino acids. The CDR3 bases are TGTGCCAGCAGCTTCTCCCTGGGGCGAAGTGAGCAGTTCTTC. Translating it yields CASSFSLGRSEQFF.

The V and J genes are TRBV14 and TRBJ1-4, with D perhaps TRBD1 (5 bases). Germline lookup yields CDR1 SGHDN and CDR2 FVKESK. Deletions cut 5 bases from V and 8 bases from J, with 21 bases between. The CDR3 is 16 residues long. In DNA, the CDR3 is TGTGCCAGCAGCTGTGCCGTTTGTCGGGAGGGGGAAAAACTGTTTTTT. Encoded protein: CASSCAVCREGEKLFF.

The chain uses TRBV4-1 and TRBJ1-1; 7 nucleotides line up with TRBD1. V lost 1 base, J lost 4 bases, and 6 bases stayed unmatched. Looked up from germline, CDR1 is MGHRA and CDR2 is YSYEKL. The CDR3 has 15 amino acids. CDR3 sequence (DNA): TGCGCCAGCAGCCAAGCGTCGACAGGGCCCACTGAAGCTTTCTTT. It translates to CASSQASTGPTEAFF.

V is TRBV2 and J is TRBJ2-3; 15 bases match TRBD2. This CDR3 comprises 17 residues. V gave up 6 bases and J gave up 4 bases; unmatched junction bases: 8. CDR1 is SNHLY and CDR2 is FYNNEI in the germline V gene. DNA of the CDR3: TGTGCCAGCAGCTCCGGACTAGCGGGAGGGCCAGCAGATACGCAGTATTTT. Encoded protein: CASSSGLAGGPADTQYF.

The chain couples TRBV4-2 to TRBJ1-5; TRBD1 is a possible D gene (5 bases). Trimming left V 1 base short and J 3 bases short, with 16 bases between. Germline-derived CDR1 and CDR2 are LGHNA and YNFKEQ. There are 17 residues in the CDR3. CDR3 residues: CASSQAFLSGNNQPQHF. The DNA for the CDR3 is TGTGCCAGCAGCCAAGCCTTCCTATCAGGGAACAATCAGCCCCAGCATTTT.

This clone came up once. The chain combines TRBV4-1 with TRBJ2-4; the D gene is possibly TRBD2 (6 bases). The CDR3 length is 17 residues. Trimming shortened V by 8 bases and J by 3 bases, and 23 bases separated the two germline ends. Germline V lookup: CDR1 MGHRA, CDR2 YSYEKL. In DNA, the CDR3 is TGCGCCAGCGCAAGGGACTCCGTCACACGGGGCAAAAACATTCAGTACTTC. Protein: CASARDSVTRGKNIQYF.

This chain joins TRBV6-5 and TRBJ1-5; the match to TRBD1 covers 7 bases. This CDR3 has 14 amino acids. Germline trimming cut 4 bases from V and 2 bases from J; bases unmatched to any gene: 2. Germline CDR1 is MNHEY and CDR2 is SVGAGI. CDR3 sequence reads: CASSCGTGNQPQHF. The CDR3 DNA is TGTGCCAGCAGTTGCGGGACAGGCAATCAGCCCCAGCATTTT.

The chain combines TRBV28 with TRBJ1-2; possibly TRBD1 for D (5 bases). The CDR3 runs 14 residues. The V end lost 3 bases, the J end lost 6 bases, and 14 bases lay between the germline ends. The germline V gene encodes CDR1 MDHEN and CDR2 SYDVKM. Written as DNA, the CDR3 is TGTGCCAGCAGTTTCCCTGACAGAAAGGATGGCTACACCTTC. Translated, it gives CASSFPDRKDGYTF.

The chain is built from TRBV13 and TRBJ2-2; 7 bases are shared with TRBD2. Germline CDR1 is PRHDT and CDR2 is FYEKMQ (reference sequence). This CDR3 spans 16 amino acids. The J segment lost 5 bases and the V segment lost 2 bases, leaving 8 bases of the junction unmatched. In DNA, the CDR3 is TGTGCCAGCAGCTTACCGGACGTGCGGGGGACCGGGGAGCTGTTTTTT. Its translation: CASSLPDVRGTGELFF.

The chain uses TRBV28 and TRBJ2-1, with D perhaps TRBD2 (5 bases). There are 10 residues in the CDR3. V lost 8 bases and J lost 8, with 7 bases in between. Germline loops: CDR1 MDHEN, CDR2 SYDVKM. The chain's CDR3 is CASGLDEQFF. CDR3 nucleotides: TGTGCCAGCGGACTTGATGAGCAGTTCTTC.

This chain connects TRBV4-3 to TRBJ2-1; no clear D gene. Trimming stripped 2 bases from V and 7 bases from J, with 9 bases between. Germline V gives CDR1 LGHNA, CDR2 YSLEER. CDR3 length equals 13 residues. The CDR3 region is CASSQFRPNEQFF. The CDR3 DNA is TGCGCCAGCAGCCAATTCCGTCCTAATGAGCAGTTCTTC.

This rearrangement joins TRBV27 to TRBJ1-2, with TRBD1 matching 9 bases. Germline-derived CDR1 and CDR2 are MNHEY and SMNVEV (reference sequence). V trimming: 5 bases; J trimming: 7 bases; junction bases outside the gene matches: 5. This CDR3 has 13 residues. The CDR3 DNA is TGTGCCAGCAGTGCCGAGACAGGGGGTGGCTACACCTTC. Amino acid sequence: CASSAETGGGYTF.

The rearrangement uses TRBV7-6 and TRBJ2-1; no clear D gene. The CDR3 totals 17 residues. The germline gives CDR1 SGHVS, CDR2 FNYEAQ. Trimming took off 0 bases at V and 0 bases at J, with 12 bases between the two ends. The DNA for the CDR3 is TGTGCCAGCAGCTTAGCGCCGGAAAGGAGCTCCTACAATGAGCAGTTCTTC. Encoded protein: CASSLAPERSSYNEQFF. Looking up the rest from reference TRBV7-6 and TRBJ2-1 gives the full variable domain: GAGVSQSPRYKVTKRGQDVALRCDPISGHVSLYWYRQALGQGPEFLTYFNYEAQQDKSGLPNDRFSAERPEGSISTLTIQRTEQRDSAMYRCASSLAPERSSYNEQFFGPGTRLTVL.

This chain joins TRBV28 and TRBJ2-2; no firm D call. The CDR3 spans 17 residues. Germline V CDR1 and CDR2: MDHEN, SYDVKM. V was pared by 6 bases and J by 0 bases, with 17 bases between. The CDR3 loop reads CASRRLQSDTNTGELFF. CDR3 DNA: TGTGCCAGCAGACGACTTCAATCCGATACGAACACCGGGGAGCTGTTTTTT.

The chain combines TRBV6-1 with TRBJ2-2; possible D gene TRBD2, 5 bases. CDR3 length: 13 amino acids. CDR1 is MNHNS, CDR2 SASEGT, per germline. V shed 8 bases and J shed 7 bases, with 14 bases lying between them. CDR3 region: CASGGGSLGELFF. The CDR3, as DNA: TGTGCCAGCGGCGGAGGTTCCCTCGGGGAGCTGTTTTTT.

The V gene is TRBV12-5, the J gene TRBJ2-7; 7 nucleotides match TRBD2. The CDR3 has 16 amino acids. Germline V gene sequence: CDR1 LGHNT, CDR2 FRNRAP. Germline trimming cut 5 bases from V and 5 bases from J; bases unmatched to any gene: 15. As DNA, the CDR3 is TGTGCTAGTGGTCCACCAGCGGGACGGTTCTTCGACGAGCAGTACTTC. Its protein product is CASGPPAGRFFDEQYF.

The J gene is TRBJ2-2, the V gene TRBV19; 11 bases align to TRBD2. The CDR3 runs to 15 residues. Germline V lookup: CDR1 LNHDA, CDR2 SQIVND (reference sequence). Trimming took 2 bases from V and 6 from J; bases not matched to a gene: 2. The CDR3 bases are TGTGCCAGTAGTATAAAACTAGCGGGAGCCGGGGAGCTGTTTTTT. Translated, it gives CASSIKLAGAGELFF.

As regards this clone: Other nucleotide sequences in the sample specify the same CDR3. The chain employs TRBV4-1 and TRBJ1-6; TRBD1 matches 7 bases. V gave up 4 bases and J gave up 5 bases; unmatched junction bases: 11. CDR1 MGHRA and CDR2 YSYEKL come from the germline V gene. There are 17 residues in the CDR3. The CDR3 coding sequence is TGCGCCAGCAGCCGAGACAGGGATCTAACGAATAATTCACCCCTCCACTTT. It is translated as CASSRDRDLTNNSPLHF.

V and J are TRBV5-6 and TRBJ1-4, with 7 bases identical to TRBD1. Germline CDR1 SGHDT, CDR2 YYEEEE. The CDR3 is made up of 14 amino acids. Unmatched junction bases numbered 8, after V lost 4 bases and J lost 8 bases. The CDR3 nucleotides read TGTGCCAGCAGCCCCTATCCGGACAGGGAAAAACTGTTTTTT. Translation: CASSPYPDREKLFF.

Here the CDR3 DNA reads TGTGCCTGGAGTGGGGGACTAGCGGAAGAAGAGACCCAGTACTTC. It yields the protein CAWSGGLAEEETQYF. The chain links TRBV30 to TRBJ2-5; 11 nucleotides match TRBD2. V shed 1 base and J 3 bases; nucleotides not matched to a gene: 4. This CDR3 is built from 15 residues. Germline V gene sequence: CDR1 GTSNPN, CDR2 SVGIG (reference sequence).